The clone carrying this T cell receptor (beta chain) was recorded at least ten times. Its antigen is as yet unknown. A much larger clonotype is one base distant, so this may be a read error. This CDR3 contains 13 residues. CDR1 and CDR2 from the germline V gene are SNHLY and FYNNEI. This entry belongs to a study of neurological immune-mediated disorders. Study-level points and caveats: Subjects shared no identical expanded-clone CDR3 amino acid sequences, suggesting private TCR-beta repertoires in all groups.

Synthesis of cDNA was carried out by template-switch 5'RACE. The reaction used 10-nucleotide random UMIs. TCRdb reanalysed the 5' RACE reads using MiXCR and keeps one entry per CDR3 protein. The sample yields roughly 29,000 distinct CDR3 sequences, around 21% seen once. Sequenced sample: CD4+ T cells from blood. This receptor was identified in a man between 50 and 59 years old with HTLV-1-associated myelopathy (HAM/TSP). This sequence joins TRBV2 and TRBJ2-3; D not resolved. The CDR3 loop reads CTSSPDYKDTQYF. In nucleotides, the CDR3 is TGTACCAGCAGTCCAGATTATAAGGATACGCAGTATTTT.